These 20 T cell receptor beta chains were sequenced from one sample in a study of T cell responses to AZD1222 COVID-19 vaccine. Libraries were prepared by immunoSEQ multiplex PCR; TCRdb keeps only in-frame clonotypes and omits some of them. The data show about 100,000 clones, more than 70% seen once. Sequences were derived from peripheral blood, sampled 28 days after the second AZD1222 dose. These receptors all stem from an adult who received the AZD1222 COVID-19 vaccine.

The genes are TRBV15 and TRBJ1-2; D may be TRBD1 (5 bases). Trimming stripped 0 bases from V and 4 bases from J, with 6 bases between. Germline CDR1 LNHNV, CDR2 YYDKDF (reference sequence). The CDR3 contains 13 residues. CDR3 nucleotide sequence: TGTGCCACCAGCAGAGACAGGGCCTATGGCTACACCTTC. Translated: CATSRDRAYGYTF.

The chain has TRBV12-3 or TRBV12-4 and TRBJ2-5, with TRBD2 matching 8 bases. V lost 4 bases and J lost 7; bases outside the gene matches: 5. This CDR3 has 13 residues. CDR3 loop: CASSYGGGRTQYF. CDR3 DNA sequence: TGTGCCAGCAGTTACGGGGGGGGCCGGACCCAGTACTTC.

This chain connects TRBV19 to TRBJ1-1; the D gene is possibly TRBD1 (5 bases). The germline V gene encodes CDR1 LNHDA and CDR2 SQIVND (reference sequence). The CDR3 sequence is 12 residues long. The V end lost 3 bases, the J end lost 6 bases, and 8 bases lay between the germline ends. The CDR3 here is CASSMGPPEAFF. The CDR3, as DNA: TGTGCCAGTAGTATGGGACCCCCTGAAGCTTTCTTT.

V is TRBV6-4 and J is TRBJ2-1; D is perhaps TRBD1 (6 bases). V was trimmed by 4 bases and J by 7 bases, leaving 11 bases between them. The germline V gene has CDR1 MRHNA and CDR2 SNTAGT. There are 13 residues in the CDR3. The CDR3 protein is CASSALRGNEQFF. DNA of the CDR3: TGTGCCAGCAGTGCATTAAGGGGGAATGAGCAGTTCTTC.

The chain has TRBV6-2 or TRBV6-3 and TRBJ2-3, with 7 nucleotides matching TRBD2. CDR1 MNHEY and CDR2 SVGEGT come from the germline V gene. This CDR3 spans 16 amino acids. With 6 bases clipped from V and 0 bases from J, the junction kept 9 bases outside the gene matches. DNA for the CDR3: TGTGCCAGCAGCCCCTCGGGGGGTTATAGCACAGATACGCAGTATTTT. Translated, it gives CASSPSGGYSTDTQYF.

The genes are TRBV27 and TRBJ1-5; D is unclear. The ends were cut back, 6 bases at V and 3 bases at J, with 15 bases in the middle. The germline V gene has CDR1 MNHEY and CDR2 SMNVEV (reference sequence). CDR3 size: 15 residues. The CDR3 loop is CASSSRRRLNQPQHF. The CDR3 DNA reads as TGTGCCAGCAGCTCCAGGCGGAGACTCAATCAGCCCCAGCATTTT.

V is TRBV24-1 and J is TRBJ2-1, with 10 bases fitting TRBD2. The germline V gene encodes CDR1 KGHDR and CDR2 SFDVKD. This CDR3 spans 20 amino acids. Trimming took 3 bases from V and 2 from J; bases not matched to a gene: 15. CDR3 sequence (DNA): TGTGCCACCAGTGATGCCCGGGACACGATAGCGGGAGGTACCTACAATGAGCAGTTCTTC. Amino acids: CATSDARDTIAGGTYNEQFF.

This clone was seen just once. This CDR3 is CASSSGVGPYNEQFF. In DNA, the CDR3 is TGTGCCAGCAGCTCAGGGGTGGGTCCCTACAATGAGCAGTTCTTC. The genes are TRBV7-2 and TRBJ2-1, with D possibly TRBD1 on 6 matching bases. There are 15 residues in the CDR3. Germline CDR1 is SGHTA and CDR2 is FQGNSA. Trimming stripped 4 bases from V and 2 bases from J, with 12 bases between.

This clone was detected once. Here the CDR3 DNA reads TGTGCCACCAGTGATCCTACCTATAGCCTGAGGCCCGACAATGAGCAGTTCTTC. Protein sequence: CATSDPTYSLRPDNEQFF. The V gene is TRBV24-1, the J gene TRBJ2-1; D is unclear. Germline V gene data show CDR1 as KGHDR and CDR2 as SFDVKD. CDR3 length equals 18 residues. V was cut by 3 bases and J by 5 bases, with 22 bases left in between.

The gene calls are TRBV4-1 and TRBJ2-3; 8 nucleotides align to TRBD2. V shed 1 base, J shed 3 bases, and the junction held 6 bases outside the gene matches. CDR3 size: 16 residues. Germline values: CDR1 MGHRA, CDR2 YSYEKL. In DNA form, the CDR3 reads TGCGCCAGCAGCCAAGGAGCGGGAGCATTGACAGATACGCAGTATTTT. Translating it yields CASSQGAGALTDTQYF.

The chain is built from TRBV28 and TRBJ1-6; 10 positions agree with TRBD1. The CDR3 runs to 14 residues. V shed 6 bases and J 8 bases; nucleotides not matched to a gene: 4. Germline CDR1 and CDR2: MDHEN and SYDVKM. The CDR3 DNA follows: TGTGCCAGCAGGCCCGGGACAGGGGATTCACCCCTCCACTTT. Translating it yields CASRPGTGDSPLHF.

The chain uses TRBV5-6 and TRBJ1-2; weak D call: TRBD1 (5 bases). Germline CDR1 and CDR2: SGHDT and YYEEEE. The CDR3 runs to 13 residues. Trimming took off 7 bases at V and 8 bases at J, with 18 bases between the two ends. CDR3 region: CASAISGGRGYTF. CDR3 nucleotide sequence: TGTGCCAGCGCCATTAGCGGGGGACGGGGCTACACCTTC.

The chain uses TRBV5-1 and TRBJ2-2; unclear D gene. CDR3 length equals 17 residues. Trimming removed 4 bases at V and 7 bases at J, with 23 bases between. Germline CDR1 reads SGHRS; CDR2 reads YFSETQ. CDR3 amino acids: CASSPLISTSMGGELFF. CDR3 nucleotides: TGCGCCAGCAGCCCGTTGATTTCCACCTCAATGGGCGGGGAGCTGTTTTTT.

The rearrangement joins TRBV7-9 to TRBJ2-3; 7 nucleotides align to TRBD2. After removal of 5 bases from V and 6 bases from J, the junction contained 11 bases not matched to a gene. CDR3 length: 15 amino acids. Germline V lookup: CDR1 SEHNR, CDR2 FQNEAQ (reference sequence). CDR3 DNA sequence: TGTGCCAGCAGCCCCCGGACTAGGAGTCAGGATACGCAGTATTTT. This encodes CASSPRTRSQDTQYF.

The CDR3 region is CASKPTGGSYNEQFF. The CDR3 DNA reads TGTGCCAGCAAGCCGACAGGGGGCTCCTACAATGAGCAGTTCTTC. The chain is built from TRBV7-3 and TRBJ2-1, with 9 bases matching TRBD1. Unmatched junction bases numbered 4, after V lost 7 bases and J lost 0 bases. Germline CDR1 is SGHTA and CDR2 is FQGTGA. This CDR3 comprises 15 residues.

The rearrangement joins TRBV28 to TRBJ2-1, with TRBD2 identical over 10 bases. CDR3 length: 15 amino acids. Trimming removed 5 bases from V and 5 bases from J; junction bases left unmatched: 6. CDR1 and CDR2 from the germline V gene are MDHEN and SYDVKM. CDR3 DNA: TGTGCCAGCAGTCCCCCAGCGGGAGGGAACAATGAGCAGTTCTTC. It encodes CASSPPAGGNNEQFF. Full variable domain (outside the CDR3, taken from reference TRBV28 and TRBJ2-1): DVKVTQSSRYLVKRTGEKVFLECVQDMDHENMFWYRQDPGLGLRLIYFSYDVKMKEKGDIPEGYSVSREKKERFSLILESASTNQTSMYLCASSPPAGGNNEQFFGPGTRLTVL.

The CDR3: CAWVNRGNEKLFF. As DNA, the CDR3 is TGTGCCTGGGTTAACCGGGGGAATGAAAAACTGTTTTTT. This chain joins TRBV30 and TRBJ1-4; TRBD1 might be the D (5 bases). The CDR3 runs to 13 residues. The V gene's germline CDR1 is GTSNPN and CDR2 SVGIG (reference sequence). V was clipped by 5 bases and J by 5 bases, with 12 bases between them.

This clone was observed a single time. The chain couples TRBV12-3 or TRBV12-4 to TRBJ1-1; D call uncertain. Trimming cost V 1 base and J 5 bases, with 8 bases left between them. The CDR3 spans 13 residues. In nucleotides, the CDR3 is TGTGCCAGCAGTTTAGGCAGATGGACTGAAGCTTTCTTT. Translation: CASSLGRWTEAFF.

This chain links TRBV5-5 with TRBJ2-7, with TRBD1 as a possible D gene (6 bases). V lost 2 bases and J 1 base, leaving 13 bases between the germline ends. CDR3 length: 15 amino acids. The germline CDR1 and CDR2 sequences are SGHKS and YYEKEE (reference sequence). CDR3 amino acids: CASSFTGLGSYEQYF. The CDR3 DNA reads as TGTGCCAGCAGCTTCACAGGGTTGGGTTCCTACGAGCAGTACTTC.

This chain links TRBV18 with TRBJ1-3, with 8 bases lining up with TRBD1. J gave up 4 bases and V 3 bases, and 5 bases lay outside the gene matches. This CDR3 has 15 residues. In germline, CDR1 is KGHSH, CDR2 LQKENI. The CDR3 DNA reads TGTGCCAGCTCACCTTCCGGGACAGGAGGAAACACCATATATTTT. It specifies CASSPSGTGGNTIYF.